This T cell receptor beta chain was recorded in a study of CD8+ T cells in alopecia areata. TCR sequencing used cDNA made by reverse transcription of extracted RNA. The method was immunoSEQ multiplex PCR; TCRdb's version includes in-frame clones alone and lacks a portion of them. The sample has 110,000 or so clones; more than 30% are singletons. In the case of this clone: The sample carries other DNA sequences with the same CDR3.

V shed 4 bases and J shed 7 bases, with 5 bases lying between them. Germline CDR1 and CDR2: SNHLY and FYNNEI. This CDR3 has 12 residues. The sequence came from a human donor with alopecia areata. Sequenced: CD4+ T cells sorted from blood. The gene calls are TRBV2 and TRBJ1-6; the D is unclear. CDR3 residues: CASSVPNSPLHF. The CDR3 region has the DNA TGTGCCAGCAGTGTACCCAATTCACCCCTCCACTTT.